The clone carrying this T cell receptor beta chain showed up just a few times. Its specificity is not known. The data derive from a study of T cells in Graves' hyperthyroidism and ophthalmopathy. Study context: Peripheral blood samples were taken at initial diagnosis, prior to any treatment. Whole-study results and caveats: Among thyroid clonotypes expanded above 0.001, most also appeared in blood. Ophthalmopathy prediction by the model preceded onset by a median roughly 6 months.

Germline CDR1 and CDR2: MDHEN and SYDVKM. The V end was cut by 11 bases, the J end by 2 bases, with 13 bases between. The length of the CDR3 is 14 residues. Researchers amplified the TCR beta CDR3 regions from RNA transcripts. In the first-round RT-PCR of the TCR CDR3, the HTBI primer set was used. MiXCR, run by TCRdb on the multiplex PCR reads, gives a single entry per CDR3 protein. Of a few hundred thousand distinct CDR3 sequences detected, under 15% appear once; the ten largest clones hold 30% to 35%. Patients between 18 and 65 years old had hyperthyroidism, newly diagnosed and lasting under 2 months.

The chain recombines TRBV28 with TRBJ2-6; D gene ambiguous. This receptor was taken from a woman aged 25 to 45 with Graves' hyperthyroidism. Sequences were obtained from blood. In DNA, the CDR3 is TGTGCCTCAGCAATTGATCCTGGGGCCAACGTCCTGACTTTC. Protein product: CASAIDPGANVLTF.